The following is a TCR beta chain sequence with its context. Antigen: not known. The data stem from a study of shared clonotypes between healthy human individuals. At deep level, the assay was performed. The table came from immunoSEQ multiplex PCR; TCRdb's copy has only in-frame clones and leaves some out. The sample lists some 580,000 clones; 97% were seen once. CDR3 size: 18 residues. CDR1 and CDR2 from the germline V gene are MGHRA and YSYEKL. V was clipped by 4 bases and J by 2 bases; unmatched bases: 7. Points from the study as a whole: Blood alone was sampled, and tissue repertoires likely differ. Sharing across four donors was seen in around 5% of naive CD4 clonotypes.

The V call is TRBV4-1, the J call TRBJ2-3; TRBD2 agrees at 15 bases. Sequencing was carried out using naive CD4+ T cells sorted from blood. The subset here: CD45RA+ positively selected. This receptor was taken from a woman between 25 and 40 years old in good health. CDR3 in DNA: TGCGCCAGCAGCCGCTCCGGGACTAGCGGGAGGAACACAGATACGCAGTATTTT. Amino acids: CASSRSGTSGRNTDTQYF.